This T cell receptor beta chain was retrieved from a study of neoadjuvant anti-PD-1 for oral cavity cancer. As for the study in general: Before surgery, most patients got three to four biweekly 3 mg/kg nivolumab doses.

Clones were sequenced by immunoSEQ multiplex PCR, and TCRdb holds only the in-frame ones, with some missing. The sample records about 15,000 clones, 36% being singletons. This clone has a handful of counts. What it recognizes is unknown. Documented time point: after neoadjuvant nivolumab, at surgical resection. The patients had HPV-negative, locally advanced oral cavity squamous cell carcinoma. Points from the study as a whole: Higher pretreatment blood Treg/Th17 ratios correlated with higher pretreatment blood and lower post-treatment tumor TCRbeta clonality. With a few patients per group, TCR findings need larger cohorts.

Trimming shortened V by 4 bases and J by 0 bases, and 9 bases separated the two germline ends. The CDR3 spans 14 residues. Germline V gene lookup returns CDR1 SGHTA and CDR2 FQGNSA. The sample was tumor tissue, taken after nivolumab (anti-PD-1) treatment. The TCR comes from a person aged 35-79 years with oral cavity squamous cell carcinoma. J is TRBJ1-1 and V is TRBV7-2; D is unresolved. The CDR3 DNA follows: TGTGCCAGCAGCTGGTCGAGCATGAACACTGAAGCTTTCTTT. It encodes CASSWSSMNTEAFF.